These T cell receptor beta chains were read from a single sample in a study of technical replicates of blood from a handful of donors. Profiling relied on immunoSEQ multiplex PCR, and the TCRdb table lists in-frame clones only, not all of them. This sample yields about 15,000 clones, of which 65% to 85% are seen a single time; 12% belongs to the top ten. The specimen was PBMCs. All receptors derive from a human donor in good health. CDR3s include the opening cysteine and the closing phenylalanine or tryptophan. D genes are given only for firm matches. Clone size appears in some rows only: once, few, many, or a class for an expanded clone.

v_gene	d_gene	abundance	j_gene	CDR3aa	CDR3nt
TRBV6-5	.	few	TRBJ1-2	CASSYSGGYGYTF	TGTGCCAGCAGTTACTCAGGGGGCTATGGCTACACCTTC
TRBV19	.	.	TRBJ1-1	CASSNDRNTEAFF	TGTGCCAGTAGTAACGACAGGAACACTGAAGCTTTCTTT
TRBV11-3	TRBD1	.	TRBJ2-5	CASSLGQGATQYF	TGTGCCAGCAGCTTAGGTCAGGGGGCGACCCAGTACTTC
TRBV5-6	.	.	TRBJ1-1	CASSLGQGSEAFF	TGTGCCAGCAGCTTGGGGCAGGGCTCTGAAGCTTTCTTT
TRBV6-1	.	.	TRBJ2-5	CASSGTLGARETQYF	TGTGCCAGCAGTGGTACTCTAGGTGCACGGGAGACCCAGTACTTC
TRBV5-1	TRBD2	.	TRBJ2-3	CASSLGASGGTDTQYF	TGCGCCAGCAGCTTGGGGGCTAGCGGAGGGACAGATACGCAGTATTTT
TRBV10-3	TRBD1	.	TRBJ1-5	CAISDSRQGIQPQHF	TGTGCCATCAGTGACTCCAGACAGGGAATTCAGCCCCAGCATTTT
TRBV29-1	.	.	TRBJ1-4	CSAQGEGEKLFF	TGCAGCGCACAGGGAGAAGGTGAAAAACTGTTTTTT
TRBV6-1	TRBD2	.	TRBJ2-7	CASSGGTSGPDEQYF	TGTGCCAGCAGTGGGGGGACTAGCGGGCCCGACGAGCAGTACTTC
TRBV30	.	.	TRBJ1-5	CAWSLSGSRAQHF	TGTGCCTGGAGTCTATCAGGGTCCCGAGCCCAGCATTTT
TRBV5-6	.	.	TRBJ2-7	CASSLLRGTDAYEQYF	TGTGCCAGCAGCTTGTTACGCGGGACCGATGCCTACGAGCAGTACTTC
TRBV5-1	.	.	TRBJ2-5	CASSAQGGGETQYF	TGCGCCAGCAGCGCCCAAGGGGGTGGGGAGACCCAGTACTTC
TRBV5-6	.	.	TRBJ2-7	CASSLMENEQYF	TGTGCCAGCAGCTTGATGGAGAACGAGCAGTACTTC
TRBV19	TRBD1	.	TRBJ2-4	CASRDRGNIQYF	TGTGCCAGTAGGGACAGGGGAAACATTCAGTACTTC
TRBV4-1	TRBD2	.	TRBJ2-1	CASKLIEPGLAGGGAYNEQFF	TGCGCCAGCAAGCTCATTGAGCCGGGACTAGCGGGAGGAGGTGCCTACAATGAGCAGTTCTTC
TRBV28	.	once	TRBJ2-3	CASGPTTNTGDTQYF	TGTGCCAGCGGGCCTACTACGAACACAGGAGATACGCAGTATTTT
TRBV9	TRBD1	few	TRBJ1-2	CASSPQEGGLHGYTF	TGTGCCAGCAGCCCCCAGGAAGGGGGCCTCCATGGCTACACCTTC